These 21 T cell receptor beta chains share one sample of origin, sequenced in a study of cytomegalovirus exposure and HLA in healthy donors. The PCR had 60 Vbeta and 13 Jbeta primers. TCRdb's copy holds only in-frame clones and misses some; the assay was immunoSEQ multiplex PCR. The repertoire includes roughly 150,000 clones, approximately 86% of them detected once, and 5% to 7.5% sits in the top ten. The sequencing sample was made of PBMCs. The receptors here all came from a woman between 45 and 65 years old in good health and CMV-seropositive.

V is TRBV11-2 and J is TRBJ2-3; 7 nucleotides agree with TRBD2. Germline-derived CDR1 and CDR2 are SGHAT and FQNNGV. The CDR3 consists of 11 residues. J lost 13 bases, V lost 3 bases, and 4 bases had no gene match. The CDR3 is CASSLGGEKYF. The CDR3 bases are TGTGCCAGCAGCTTGGGGGGGGAGAAGTATTTT. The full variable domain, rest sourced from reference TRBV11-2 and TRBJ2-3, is EAGVAQSPRYKIIEKRQSVAFWCNPISGHATLYWYQQILGQGPKLLIQFQNNGVVDDSQLPKDRFSAERLKGVDSTLKIQPAKLEDSAVYLCASSLGGEKYFGPGTRLTVL.

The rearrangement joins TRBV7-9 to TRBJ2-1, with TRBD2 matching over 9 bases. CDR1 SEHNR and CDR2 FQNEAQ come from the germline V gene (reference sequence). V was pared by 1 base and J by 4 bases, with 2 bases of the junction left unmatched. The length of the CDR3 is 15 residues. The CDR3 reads CASSLGSGGYNEQFF. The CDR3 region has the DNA TGTGCCAGCAGCTTAGGAAGCGGGGGGTACAATGAGCAGTTCTTC.

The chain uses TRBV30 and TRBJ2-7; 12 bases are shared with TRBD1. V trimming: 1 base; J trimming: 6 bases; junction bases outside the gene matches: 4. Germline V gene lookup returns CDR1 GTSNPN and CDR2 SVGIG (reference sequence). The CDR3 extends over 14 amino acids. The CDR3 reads CAWSAGQGAGEQYF. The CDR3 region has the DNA TGTGCCTGGAGTGCGGGACAGGGGGCTGGCGAGCAGTACTTC.

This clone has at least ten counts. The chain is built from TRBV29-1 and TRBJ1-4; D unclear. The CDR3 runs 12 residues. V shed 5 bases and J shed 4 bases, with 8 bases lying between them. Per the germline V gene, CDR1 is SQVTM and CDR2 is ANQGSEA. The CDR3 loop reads CSVMGDNEKLFF. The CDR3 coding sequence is TGCAGCGTTATGGGAGATAATGAAAAACTGTTTTTT.

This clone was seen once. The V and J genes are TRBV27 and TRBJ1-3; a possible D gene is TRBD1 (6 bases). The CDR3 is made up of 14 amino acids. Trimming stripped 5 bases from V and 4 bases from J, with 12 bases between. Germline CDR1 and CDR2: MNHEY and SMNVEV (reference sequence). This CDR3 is CASSPRGSGNTIYF. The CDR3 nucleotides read TGTGCCAGCAGTCCCAGGGGAAGCGGAAACACCATATATTTT.

As DNA, the CDR3 is TGCGCCAGCAGCCAAGAGCCCCTGGCTCAGGGCCCCCAGGGCTTCATGAACACTGAAGCTTTCTTT. It specifies CASSQEPLAQGPQGFMNTEAFF. This chain links TRBV4-1 with TRBJ1-1, with D possibly TRBD1 on 5 matching bases. In germline, CDR1 is MGHRA, CDR2 YSYEKL. V lost 0 bases and J lost 0, with 29 bases in between. The CDR3 contains 22 residues.

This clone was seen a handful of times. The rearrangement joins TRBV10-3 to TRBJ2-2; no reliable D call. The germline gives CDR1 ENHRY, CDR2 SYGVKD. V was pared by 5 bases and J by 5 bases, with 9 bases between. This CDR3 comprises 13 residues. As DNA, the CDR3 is TGTGCCATCAGTCTGGGCCCAACCGGGGAGCTGTTTTTT. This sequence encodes CAISLGPTGELFF.

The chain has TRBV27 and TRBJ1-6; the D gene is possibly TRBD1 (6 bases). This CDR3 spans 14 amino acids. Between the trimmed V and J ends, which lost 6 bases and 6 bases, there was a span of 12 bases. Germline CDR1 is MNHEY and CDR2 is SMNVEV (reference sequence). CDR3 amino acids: CASRYLDSNSPLHF. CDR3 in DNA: TGTGCCAGCAGGTACCTGGACAGTAATTCACCCCTCCACTTT.

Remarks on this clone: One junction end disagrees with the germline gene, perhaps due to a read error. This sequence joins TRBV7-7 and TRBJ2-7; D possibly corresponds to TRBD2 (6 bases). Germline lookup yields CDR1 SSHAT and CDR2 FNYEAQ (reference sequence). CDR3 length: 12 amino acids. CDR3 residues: CASSPGSTPLLF. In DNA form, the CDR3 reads TGTGCTAGCAGCCCCGGGAGCACACCGCTCCTCTTC. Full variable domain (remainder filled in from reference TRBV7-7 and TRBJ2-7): GAGVSQSPRYKVTKRGQDVTLRCDPISSHATLYWYQQALGQGPEFLTYFNYEAQPDKSGLPSDRFSAERPEGSISTLTIQRTEQRDSAMYRCASSPGSTPLLFGPGTRLTVT.

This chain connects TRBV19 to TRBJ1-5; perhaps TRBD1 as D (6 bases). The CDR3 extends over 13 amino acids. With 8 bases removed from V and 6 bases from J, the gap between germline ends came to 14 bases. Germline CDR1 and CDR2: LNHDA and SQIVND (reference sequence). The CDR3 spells CASSDRRRQPQHF. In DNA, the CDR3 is TGTGCCAGTTCTGACAGGAGGCGTCAGCCCCAGCATTTT.

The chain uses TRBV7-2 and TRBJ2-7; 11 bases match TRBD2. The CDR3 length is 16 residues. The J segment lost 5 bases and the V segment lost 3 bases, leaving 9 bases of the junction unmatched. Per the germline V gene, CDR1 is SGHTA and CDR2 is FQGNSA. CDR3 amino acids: CASSFHEVAGGNEQYF. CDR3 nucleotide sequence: TGTGCCAGCAGCTTCCACGAGGTAGCGGGGGGGAACGAGCAGTACTTC. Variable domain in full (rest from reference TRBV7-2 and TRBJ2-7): GAGVSQSPSNKVTEKGKDVELRCDPISGHTALYWYRQSLGQGLEFLIYFQGNSAPDKSGLPSDRFSAERTGGSVSTLTIQRTQQEDSAVYLCASSFHEVAGGNEQYFGPGTRLTVT.

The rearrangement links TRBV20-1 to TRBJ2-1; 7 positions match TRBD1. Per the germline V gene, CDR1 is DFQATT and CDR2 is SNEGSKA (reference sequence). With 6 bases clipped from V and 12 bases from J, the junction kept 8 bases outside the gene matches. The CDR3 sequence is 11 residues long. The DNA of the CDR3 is TGCAGTGCCGACAAAGGGGGCTCGCAGTTCTTC. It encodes CSADKGGSQFF.

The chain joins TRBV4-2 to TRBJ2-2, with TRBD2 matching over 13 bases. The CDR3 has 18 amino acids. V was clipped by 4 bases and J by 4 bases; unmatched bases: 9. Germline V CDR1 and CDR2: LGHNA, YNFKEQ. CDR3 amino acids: CASSPTSGGAVSTGELFF. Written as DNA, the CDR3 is TGTGCCAGCAGCCCTACTAGCGGGGGGGCGGTAAGCACCGGGGAGCTGTTTTTT.

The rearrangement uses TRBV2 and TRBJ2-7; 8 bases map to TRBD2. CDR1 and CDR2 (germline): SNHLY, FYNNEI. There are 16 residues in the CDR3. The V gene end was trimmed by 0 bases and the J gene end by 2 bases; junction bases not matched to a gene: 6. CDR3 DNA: TGTGCCAGCAGTGAAGCGCTATCGGGGGGGCCCTACGAGCAGTACTTC. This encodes CASSEALSGGPYEQYF. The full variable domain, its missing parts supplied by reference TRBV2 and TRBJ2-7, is EPEVTQTPSHQVTQMGQEVILRCVPISNHLYFYWYRQILGQKVEFLVSFYNNEISEKSEIFDDQFSVERPDGSNFTLKIRSTKLEDSAMYFCASSEALSGGPYEQYFGPGTRLTVT.

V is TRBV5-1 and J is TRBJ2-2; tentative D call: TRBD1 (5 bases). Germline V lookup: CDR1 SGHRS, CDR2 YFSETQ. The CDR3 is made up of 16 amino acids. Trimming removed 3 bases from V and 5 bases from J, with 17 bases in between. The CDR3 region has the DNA TGCGCCAGCAGCTCCAGCACTACCGCAGGGACCGGGGAGCTGTTTTTT. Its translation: CASSSSTTAGTGELFF.

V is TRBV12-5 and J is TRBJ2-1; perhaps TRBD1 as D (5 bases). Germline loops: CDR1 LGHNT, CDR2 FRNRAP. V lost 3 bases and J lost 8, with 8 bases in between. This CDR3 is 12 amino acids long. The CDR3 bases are TGTGCTAGTGGTTTCCCGACAGATGAGCAGTTCTTC. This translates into CASGFPTDEQFF.

CDR3 nucleotide sequence: TGTGCCAGCAGCCGGGGGACAGGGGGTGGATATGGCTACACCTTC. It codes for CASSRGTGGGYGYTF. This rearrangement joins TRBV27 to TRBJ1-2, with TRBD1 identical over 11 bases. Unmatched junction bases numbered 8, after V lost 6 bases and J lost 5 bases. CDR1 and CDR2 (germline): MNHEY, SMNVEV (reference sequence). The CDR3 is 15 amino acids.

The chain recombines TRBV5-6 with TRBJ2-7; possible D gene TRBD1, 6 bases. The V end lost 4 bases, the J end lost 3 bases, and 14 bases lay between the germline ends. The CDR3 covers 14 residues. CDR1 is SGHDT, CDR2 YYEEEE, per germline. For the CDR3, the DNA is TGTGCCAGCAGCGTCACAGGGTTTGGCTACGAGCAGTACTTC. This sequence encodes CASSVTGFGYEQYF.

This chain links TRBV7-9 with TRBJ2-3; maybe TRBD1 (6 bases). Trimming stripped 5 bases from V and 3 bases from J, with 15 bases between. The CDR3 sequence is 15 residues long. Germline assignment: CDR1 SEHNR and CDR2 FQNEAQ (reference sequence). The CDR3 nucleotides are TGTGCCAGCAGCCGCGTGGGGACACGAACAGATACGCAGTATTTT. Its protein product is CASSRVGTRTDTQYF.

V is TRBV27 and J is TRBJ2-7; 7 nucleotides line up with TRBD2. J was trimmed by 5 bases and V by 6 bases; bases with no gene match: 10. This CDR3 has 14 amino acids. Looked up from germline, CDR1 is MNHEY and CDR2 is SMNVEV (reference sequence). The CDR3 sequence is CASSPTGGGDEQYF. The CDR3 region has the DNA TGTGCCAGCAGCCCGACGGGGGGTGGGGACGAGCAGTACTTC.

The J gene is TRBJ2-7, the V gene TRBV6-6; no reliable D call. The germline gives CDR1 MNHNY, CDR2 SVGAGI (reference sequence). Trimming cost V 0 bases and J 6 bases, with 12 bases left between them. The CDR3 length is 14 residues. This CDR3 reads CASSYSGDLREQYF. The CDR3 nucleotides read TGTGCCAGCAGTTACTCGGGCGACCTTCGCGAGCAGTACTTC.